Listed below are T cell receptor beta chains from one sample, sequenced in a study of radiotherapy plus CTLA-4 blockade in lung cancer. TCRdb's table, derived via immunoSEQ multiplex PCR, lists solely in-frame clones and lacks some. The sample has about 94,000 clones; approximately 80% are singletons. Source: peripheral blood, taken from a patient treated with radiotherapy plus ipilimumab. The origin of the receptors is a human donor with non-small cell lung cancer that progressed on radiotherapy plus ipilimumab. Both conserved end residues are part of each CDR3. Fields, in order: CDR3 DNA, CDR3 protein, D gene, J gene, clone size, V gene. D genes are given only for firm matches. Part of the rows lack a size; the others show once, few, many or a class for expanded clones.

TGTGCCAGCAGGAAGCACAGACAGCTAGCCAAAAACATTCAGTACTTC,CASRKHRQLAKNIQYF,.,TRBJ2-4,.,TRBV28
TGTGCCACCGCCCTCATCGACGGAAACAATGAGCAGTTCTTC,CATALIDGNNEQFF,.,TRBJ2-1,.,TRBV28
TGTGCCAGCTCACCAATGGCCAATGAGCAGTTCTTC,CASSPMANEQFF,.,TRBJ2-1,.,TRBV18
TGTGCCAGCAGCCCTTGGACAGGGATGAACACTGAAGCTTTCTTT,CASSPWTGMNTEAFF,TRBD1,TRBJ1-1,.,TRBV5-8
TGTGCCAGCAGAGGGGCTTCGGAGCAGTTCTTC,CASRGASEQFF,.,TRBJ2-1,.,TRBV5-4
TGTGCCAGCGCCCGTGTTAAGGGCTACACCTTC,CASARVKGYTF,.,TRBJ1-2,.,TRBV28
TGCGCCAGCAACTCAGTCGGGGGAGGAGAGCCCCAGCATTTT,CASNSVGGGEPQHF,.,TRBJ1-5,.,TRBV4-1
TGTGCCAGCAGCTCAATAATAGCGGGCGTGCAAGAGACCCAGTACTTC,CASSSIIAGVQETQYF,TRBD2,TRBJ2-5,.,TRBV7-9
TGTGCCAGTAGTACAGGACAGGTGGCCGAAGCTTTCTTT,CASSTGQVAEAFF,TRBD1,TRBJ1-1,.,TRBV19
TGTGCCAGCAGCCGACAGGGTTCTTCTGGAAACACCATATATTTT,CASSRQGSSGNTIYF,TRBD1,TRBJ1-3,.,TRBV6-5
TGTGCTAGCAGCTTAGGTCGTAGCGGGATTTTTGAGCAGTTCTTC,CASSLGRSGIFEQFF,TRBD2,TRBJ2-1,.,TRBV7-7
TGTGCCAGCAGCCTGGGTAGCGGGAAGGGAGAGACCCAGTACTTC,CASSLGSGKGETQYF,TRBD2,TRBJ2-5,.,TRBV6-4
TGTGCCAGCAGTTGGGACTCCGCCCAAGAGACCCAGTACTTC,CASSWDSAQETQYF,.,TRBJ2-5,.,TRBV5-4
TGTGCCAGCAGTTTATGGCCTAGCGGGCATGGCACAGATACGCAGTATTTT,CASSLWPSGHGTDTQYF,TRBD2,TRBJ2-3,.,TRBV28
TGTGCCAGCAGGGTAGGGACGCGGAATGAGCAGTTCTTC,CASRVGTRNEQFF,.,TRBJ2-1,.,TRBV28
TGTGCCAGCAGCTTAGTTGGTACCGCCCCGGGGACCCAGTACTTC,CASSLVGTAPGTQYF,.,TRBJ2-5,.,TRBV11-2
TGTGCCAGCAGCCAAACCGCCGGACTAGCGGACACCGGGGAGCTGTTTTTT,CASSQTAGLADTGELFF,TRBD2,TRBJ2-2,.,TRBV27
TGTGCCTGGAGTGACCCCCATCAGAGCTATGGCTACACCTTC,CAWSDPHQSYGYTF,.,TRBJ1-2,few,TRBV30
TGTGCCAGCAGCTTCAGGGGTGATAACTATGGCTACACCTTC,CASSFRGDNYGYTF,.,TRBJ1-2,.,TRBV5-6
TGTGCCAGCAGTTACGGCGCGGGGCTCATCGACGAGCAGTACTTC,CASSYGAGLIDEQYF,.,TRBJ2-7,.,TRBV6-6
TGTGCCAGCAGCCGGGGGGAGTTCCAGTACTTC,CASSRGEFQYF,TRBD2,TRBJ2-7,few,TRBV7-2
TGTGCCAGTAGTATCGGACAGGGCCCAGATACGCAGTATTTT,CASSIGQGPDTQYF,TRBD1,TRBJ2-3,.,TRBV19
TGCGCCAGCAGCTATCACCGGACACCCACCGGGGAGCTGTTTTTT,CASSYHRTPTGELFF,.,TRBJ2-2,.,TRBV5-1
TGTGCCATCGGAGGGGGGAATTCGAACACTGAAGCTTTCTTT,CAIGGGNSNTEAFF,.,TRBJ1-1,.,TRBV10-3
TGCAGCGTTGACTTTTTCATGGCCAGTGGGAATGAGCAGTTCTTC,CSVDFFMASGNEQFF,.,TRBJ2-1,once,TRBV29-1
TGTGCCACCAGCACGCCGGGGGGACAGGGGCATTCTAATGAAAAACTGTTTTTT,CATSTPGGQGHSNEKLFF,TRBD1,TRBJ1-4,.,TRBV15
TGTGCCAGCACTGGCAGTGGGTCCAGACAGGGGGCGGGTAATGAGCAGTTCTTC,CASTGSGSRQGAGNEQFF,TRBD1,TRBJ2-1,.,TRBV25-1
TGTGCCAGCAGTTACTCGATCGGACAGACCTACGAGCAGTACTTC,CASSYSIGQTYEQYF,.,TRBJ2-7,.,TRBV6-5
TGTGCCAGCACGATGACTAGCGGGAGTGAGACCCAGTACTTC,CASTMTSGSETQYF,TRBD2,TRBJ2-5,.,TRBV2
TGCGCCAGCAGCCAAGAGGAGGGAGATTACTACAATGAGCAGTTCTTC,CASSQEEGDYYNEQFF,.,TRBJ2-1,.,TRBV4-1
TGTGCCAGCTCACCATCAGGGAGGGGGCTGAACACTGAAGCTTTCTTT,CASSPSGRGLNTEAFF,TRBD1,TRBJ1-1,.,TRBV18
TGTGCCAGCAGTGAATTCCGCGGTAGCGAGGGAGGCGAGCAGTACTTC,CASSEFRGSEGGEQYF,.,TRBJ2-7,.,TRBV6-1
TGTGCCAGCAGGGGACGTGTGGATGACAATGAGCAGTTCTTC,CASRGRVDDNEQFF,.,TRBJ2-1,once,TRBV28
TGTGCCAGCAGCGTAGAGGGCTTACCTCAAGAGACCCAGTACTTC,CASSVEGLPQETQYF,.,TRBJ2-5,.,TRBV9
TGTGCCAGCAGTTTTTTTCGGAGCACTGAAGCTTTCTTT,CASSFFRSTEAFF,.,TRBJ1-1,.,TRBV28
TGCAGTGCTAGTTGGGGGGGAATTCAGTACTTC,CSASWGGIQYF,TRBD2,TRBJ2-4,.,TRBV20-1
TGTGCCAGCAGCTACGCGGGGGGACCACCCGAGCAGTTCTTC,CASSYAGGPPEQFF,TRBD2,TRBJ2-1,.,TRBV7-9
TGTGCCACCGTCCTTATAGGACAGGGGGCGAATGAGCAGTTCTTC,CATVLIGQGANEQFF,TRBD1,TRBJ2-1,.,TRBV27
TGTGCCAGCAGCCTGGGACTTCCCTCCTACGAGCAGTACTTC,CASSLGLPSYEQYF,.,TRBJ2-7,.,TRBV6-6
TGTGCCAGCAGCTTAACGGATGCCGGGACTAGTGGTATTGAGCAGTTCTTC,CASSLTDAGTSGIEQFF,TRBD2,TRBJ2-1,.,TRBV7-8